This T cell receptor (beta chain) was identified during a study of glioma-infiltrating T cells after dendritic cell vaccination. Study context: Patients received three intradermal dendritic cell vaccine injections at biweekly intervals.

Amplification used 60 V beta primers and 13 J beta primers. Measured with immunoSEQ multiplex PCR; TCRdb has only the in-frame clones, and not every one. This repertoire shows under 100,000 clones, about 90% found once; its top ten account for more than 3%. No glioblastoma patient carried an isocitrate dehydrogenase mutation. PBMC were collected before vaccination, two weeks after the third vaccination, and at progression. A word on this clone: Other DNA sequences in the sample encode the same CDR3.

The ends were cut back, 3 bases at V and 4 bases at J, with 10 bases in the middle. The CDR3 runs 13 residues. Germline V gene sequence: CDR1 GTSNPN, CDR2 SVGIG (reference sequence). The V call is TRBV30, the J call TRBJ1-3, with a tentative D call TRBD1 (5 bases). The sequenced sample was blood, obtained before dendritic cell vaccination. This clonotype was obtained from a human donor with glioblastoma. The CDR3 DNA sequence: TGTGCCTGGAGCGGGGGAGCGGGAAACACCATATATTTT. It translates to CAWSGGAGNTIYF. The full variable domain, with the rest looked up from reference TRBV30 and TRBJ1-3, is SQTIHQWPATLVQPVGSPLSLECTVEGTSNPNLYWYRQAAGRGLQLLFYSVGIGQISSEVPQNLSASRPQDRQFILSSKKLLLSDSGFYLCAWSGGAGNTIYFGEGSWLTVV.